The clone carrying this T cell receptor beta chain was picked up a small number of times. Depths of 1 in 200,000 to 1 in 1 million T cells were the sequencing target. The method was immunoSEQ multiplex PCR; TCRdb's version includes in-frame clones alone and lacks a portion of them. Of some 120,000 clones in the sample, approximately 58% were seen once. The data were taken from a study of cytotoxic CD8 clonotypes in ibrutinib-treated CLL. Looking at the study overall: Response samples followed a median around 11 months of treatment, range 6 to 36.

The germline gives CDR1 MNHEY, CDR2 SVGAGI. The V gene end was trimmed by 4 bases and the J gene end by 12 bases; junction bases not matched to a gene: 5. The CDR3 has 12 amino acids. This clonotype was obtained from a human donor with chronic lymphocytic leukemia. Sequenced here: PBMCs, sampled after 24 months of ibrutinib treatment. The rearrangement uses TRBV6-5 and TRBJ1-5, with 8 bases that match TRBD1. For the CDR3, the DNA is TGTGCCAGCAGTTCCAGGACAGGGCACCAGCATTTT. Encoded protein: CASSSRTGHQHF.